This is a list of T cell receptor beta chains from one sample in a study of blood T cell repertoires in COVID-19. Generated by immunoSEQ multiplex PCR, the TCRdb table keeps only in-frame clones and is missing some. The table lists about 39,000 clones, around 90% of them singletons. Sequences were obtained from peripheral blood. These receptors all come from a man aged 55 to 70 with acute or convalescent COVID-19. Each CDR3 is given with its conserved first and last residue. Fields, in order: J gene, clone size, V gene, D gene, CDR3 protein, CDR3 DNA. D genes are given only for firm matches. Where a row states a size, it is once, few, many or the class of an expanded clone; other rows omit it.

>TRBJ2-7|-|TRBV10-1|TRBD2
CASSESGRVKQYF
TGCGCCAGCAGTGAGTCGGGGAGGGTCAAACAGTACTTC
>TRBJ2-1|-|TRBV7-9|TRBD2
CASSPTSGAVYNEQFF
TGTGCCAGCAGCCCAACTAGCGGGGCCGTCTACAATGAGCAGTTCTTC
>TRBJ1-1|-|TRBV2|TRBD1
CASSGDSLTEAFF
TGTGCCAGCAGTGGGGACAGCTTAACTGAAGCTTTCTTT
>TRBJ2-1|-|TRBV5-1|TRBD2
CASSFSAGASIYNEQFF
TGCGCCAGCAGCTTTTCAGCGGGAGCCTCTATCTACAATGAGCAGTTCTTC
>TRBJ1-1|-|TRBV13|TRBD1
CASSTMTGVVTEAFF
TGTGCCAGCAGCACAATGACAGGGGTGGTTACTGAAGCTTTCTTT
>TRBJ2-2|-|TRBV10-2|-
CASSERYRTANTGELFF
TGCGCCAGCAGTGAGAGGTATAGGACAGCGAACACCGGGGAGCTGTTTTTT
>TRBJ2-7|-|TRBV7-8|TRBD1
CASSLDRTGSYEQYF
TGTGCCAGCAGCTTAGACCGGACAGGATCCTACGAGCAGTACTTC
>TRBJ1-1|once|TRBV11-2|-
CASSLGRAVEAFF
TGTGCCAGCAGCTTAGGGCGGGCAGTGGAAGCTTTCTTT
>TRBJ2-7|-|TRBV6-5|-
CASSYSSFARSYEQYF
TGTGCCAGCAGTTACTCTTCTTTCGCCAGGTCCTACGAGCAGTACTTC
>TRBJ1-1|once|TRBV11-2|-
CASTLGRGNTEAFF
TGTGCCAGCACCCTAGGGAGAGGGAACACTGAAGCTTTCTTT
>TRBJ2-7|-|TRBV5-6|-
CASSLGQSLYEQYF
TGTGCCAGCAGCTTGGGACAGTCTCTCTACGAGCAGTACTTC
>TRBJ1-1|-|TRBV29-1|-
CSVVGDKPEAFF
TGCAGCGTTGTGGGAGACAAACCTGAAGCTTTCTTT
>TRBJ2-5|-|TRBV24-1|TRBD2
CATSDLGGGTSGETQYF
TGTGCCACCAGTGATTTGGGGGGCGGGACTAGCGGCGAGACCCAGTACTTC
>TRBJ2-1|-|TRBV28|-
CASSLPGTLDEQFF
TGTGCCAGCAGCCTGCCCGGGACACTGGATGAGCAGTTCTTC
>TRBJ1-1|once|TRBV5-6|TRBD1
CASSLYDRGWVNTEAFF
TGTGCCAGCAGCTTGTACGACAGGGGATGGGTGAACACTGAAGCTTTCTTT
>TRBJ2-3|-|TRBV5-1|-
CASSFYGGAGTDTQYF
TGCGCCAGCAGCTTTTACGGGGGAGCCGGGACAGATACGCAGTATTTT
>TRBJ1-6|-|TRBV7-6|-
CASSLGGGSNSPLHF
TGTGCCAGCAGCTTAGGGGGGGGGAGTAATTCACCCCTCCACTTT
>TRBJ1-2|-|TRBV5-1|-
CASSLVPGYGYTF
TGCGCCAGCAGCTTGGTACCGGGTTACGGCTACACCTTC
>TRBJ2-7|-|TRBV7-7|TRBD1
CASSFGTGGNNEQYF
TGTGCTAGCAGCTTCGGGACAGGGGGTAATAACGAGCAGTACTTC
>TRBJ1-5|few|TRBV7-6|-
CASSLAQGSTQPQHF
TGTGCCAGCAGCTTAGCGCAGGGTTCGACTCAGCCCCAGCATTTT
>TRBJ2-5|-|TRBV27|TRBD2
CASSPGTSGSVSETQYF
TGTGCCAGCAGTCCCGGGACTAGCGGGAGTGTGAGTGAGACCCAGTACTTC
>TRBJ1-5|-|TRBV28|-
CASSVATGLEQPQHF
TGTGCCAGCAGCGTGGCCACAGGGTTGGAACAGCCCCAGCATTTT
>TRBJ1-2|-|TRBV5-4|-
CASSPTGYGYTF
TGTGCCAGCAGCCCGACAGGCTATGGCTACACCTTC
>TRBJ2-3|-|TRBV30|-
CACSGGNPSTDTQYF
TGTGCCTGCTCAGGGGGGAATCCTAGCACAGATACGCAGTATTTT
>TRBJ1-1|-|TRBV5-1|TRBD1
CASSQQGANTEAFF
TGCGCCAGCAGCCAACAGGGGGCGAACACTGAAGCTTTCTTT
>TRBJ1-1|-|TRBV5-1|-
CASSLAQGPLVSEAFF
TGCGCCAGCAGCTTGGCCCAGGGGCCGTTAGTATCTGAAGCTTTCTTT
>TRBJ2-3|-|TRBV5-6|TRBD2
CASSSSGSLADTQYF
TGTGCCAGCAGCTCTAGCGGGAGCCTCGCAGATACGCAGTATTTT
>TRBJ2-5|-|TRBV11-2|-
CASSLDVGGQTQYF
TGTGCCAGCAGCTTAGACGTGGGGGGTCAGACCCAGTACTTC
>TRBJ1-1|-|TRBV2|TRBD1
CASSGQGNTEAFF
TGTGCCAGCTCGGGACAGGGGAACACTGAAGCTTTCTTT
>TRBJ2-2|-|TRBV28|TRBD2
CASRPLAGRGGELFF
TGTGCCAGCAGGCCTCTAGCGGGACGGGGCGGGGAGCTGTTTTTT
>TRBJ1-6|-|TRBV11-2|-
CASSLEASGAIYNSPLHF
TGTGCCAGCAGCTTAGAAGCCAGCGGAGCAATATATAATTCACCCCTCCACTTT
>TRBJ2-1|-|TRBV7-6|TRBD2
CASSVAGVRNNEQFF
TGTGCCAGCAGCGTAGCGGGAGTGAGGAACAATGAGCAGTTCTTC
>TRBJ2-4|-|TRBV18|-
CASSPTSKNIQYF
TGTGCCAGCTCACCAACTAGTAAAAACATTCAGTACTTC
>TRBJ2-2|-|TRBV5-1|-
CASSSGQFHPNTGELFF
TGCGCCAGCAGCTCCGGACAGTTTCACCCGAACACCGGGGAGCTGTTTTTT
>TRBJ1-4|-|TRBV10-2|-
CASRTTLPNEKLFF
TGCGCCAGCCGGACAACCTTACCAAATGAAAAACTGTTTTTT
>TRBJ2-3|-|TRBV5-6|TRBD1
CASSLGGQGVDTQYF
TGTGCCAGCAGCTTGGGAGGACAGGGGGTAGATACGCAGTATTTT
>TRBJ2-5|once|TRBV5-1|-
CASSPGSEETQYF
TGCGCCAGCAGCCCCGGTAGTGAGGAGACCCAGTACTTC
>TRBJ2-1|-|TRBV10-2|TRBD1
CASKFKALTGGDSYNEQFF
TGCGCCAGCAAATTTAAGGCCCTGACAGGGGGCGACTCCTACAATGAGCAGTTCTTC